A single sample gave rise to the 5 T cell receptor beta chains below, sequenced in a study of T cell repertoires in cytomegalovirus infection. Each CDR3 protein is one row after TCRdb ran MiXCR on the reads. The sample gives some 150,000 distinct CDR3 sequences, about 6.3% of which show up once; roughly 17% is in the top ten. Sample: PBMCs. The receptors originated from a human donor in good health (CMV status not recorded). Some clones in this sample may be carry-over from other donors' samples.

V and J are TRBV11-2 and TRBJ1-6; D uncertain. CDR3 length: 13 amino acids. CDR1 is SGHAT, CDR2 FQNNGV, per germline. V was pared by 5 bases and J by 6 bases, with 8 bases between. CDR3 protein: CASSPGPNSPLHF. CDR3 sequence (DNA): TGTGCCAGCAGCCCTGGGCCTAATTCACCCCTCCACTTT.

The genes are TRBV2 and TRBJ2-7; D gene uncertain. Trimming pared 1 base from V and 9 bases from J, leaving 10 bases between. This CDR3 comprises 12 residues. CDR1 is SNHLY, CDR2 FYNNEI, per germline. The CDR3 is CASSEGQPLQYF. Here the CDR3 DNA reads TGTGCCAGCAGTGAAGGGCAGCCACTGCAGTACTTC.

This sequence joins TRBV6-6 and TRBJ2-5; 7 bases are shared with TRBD1. The CDR3 is 13 residues long. The J segment lost 6 bases and the V segment lost 6 bases, leaving 7 bases of the junction unmatched. Germline V gene lookup returns CDR1 MNHNY and CDR2 SVGAGI (reference sequence). CDR3 amino acids: CASRTQGLQTQYF. CDR3 DNA: TGTGCCAGCAGAACACAGGGGCTGCAGACCCAGTACTTC.

This clonotype was counted many times. V gene TRBV6-2 or TRBV6-3 combines with J gene TRBJ2-1, with no clear D. Germline V gene lookup returns CDR1 MNHEY and CDR2 SVGEGT. CDR3 length equals 13 residues. V lost 7 bases and J lost 4, with 11 bases in between. The CDR3 here is CASNPRPYNEQFF. CDR3 nucleotide sequence: TGTGCCAGCAACCCCCGCCCGTACAATGAGCAGTTCTTC.

This clonotype was seen at least ten times. The chain combines TRBV12-3 or TRBV12-4 with TRBJ1-5, with no clear D. CDR3 length equals 16 residues. The germline V and J ends were trimmed by 6 bases and 6 bases, with 21 bases remaining between them. The CDR3 DNA follows: TGTGCCAGCAGAAAAAACACGGTCAAGGGTGGTCAGCCCCAGCATTTT. This encodes CASRKNTVKGGQPQHF.